This T cell receptor beta chain derives from a study of blood T cell repertoires in COVID-19. On the study more broadly: Both acute and convalescent COVID-19 samples were obtained from the United States, Italy and Spain. The cDNA or gDNA used as material had been derived from T cells, B-cell-depleted T cells, or PBMCs.

In the authors' methods: Amplified reference gene primers provided the basis for estimating nucleated cell counts. Measured with immunoSEQ multiplex PCR; TCRdb has only the in-frame clones, and not every one. V and J calls and clone size are those listed in that table; D and trimming were worked out from the DNA. This sample carries roughly 100,000 clones, 70% to 85% of them seen once, and the ten largest clones take roughly 7.3%. This TCR derives from a man in his sixties or seventies with acute or convalescent COVID-19. Sequencing was performed on peripheral blood.

The DNA for the CDR3 is TGTGCCAGCTCACAGGGCTACGAGCAGTACGTC. It translates to CASSQGYEQYV. The chain carries TRBV2 and TRBJ2-7; D is possibly TRBD1 (6 bases). Trimming left V 8 bases short and J 3 bases short, with 8 bases between. This CDR3 is built from 11 residues. The germline V gene has CDR1 SNHLY and CDR2 FYNNEI.